This T cell receptor (beta chain) stems from a study of CD4+ T cells in melanoma. CDR1 MNHEY and CDR2 SVGAGI come from the germline V gene. This CDR3 has 13 amino acids. TCRdb keeps only in-frame clones here, not all; method: immunoSEQ multiplex PCR. The sample comprises over 10,000 clones, about 83% of which are singletons, and 16% rests with the top ten. Study-wide findings and caveats: A reported correlation linked neoantigen-specific CD4+ T cells to CD8+, macrophage and B cell function.

Comment on this clone: The target antigen is unknown. One junction end disagrees with the germline gene, perhaps due to a read error.

The receptor was derived from a human donor with melanoma. Sequencing input: cells from a culture (not recorded whether cultured in vitro). The chain links TRBV6-5 to TRBJ1-3; unclear D gene. The CDR3 reads CASSTRTGNTIYF. The CDR3 nucleotides are TGTGCCAGCAGTACAAGAACTGGGAACACCATATATTTT.